This T cell receptor beta chain was retrieved from a study of early T cells in non-severe SARS-CoV-2 infection. Attachment of unique molecular identifiers was made to individual cDNA molecules. TCRdb itself ran the 5' RACE reads through MiXCR, one entry per CDR3 protein. The sample contains 62,000 or so distinct CDR3 sequences, approximately 10% of which appear only once. The CDR3 consists of 18 residues. V gave up 4 bases and J gave up 0 bases; unmatched junction bases: 12. Germline lookup yields CDR1 SGHRS and CDR2 YFSETQ. Sequenced sample: whole blood. The clonotype comes from an adult who was a healthcare worker with PCR-confirmed SARS-CoV-2 infection or an uninfected control (not recorded which). This chain connects TRBV5-1 to TRBJ2-3, with 9 bases fitting TRBD2. CDR3 loop: CASSPEIGAGGSTDTQYF. CDR3 nucleotide sequence: TGCGCCAGCAGCCCCGAGATTGGAGCGGGAGGTAGCACAGATACGCAGTATTTT.